The rows below give T cell receptor beta chains drawn from one sample of a study of monozygotic twins with inflammatory bowel disease. TCRdb reanalyzed the 5' RACE reads and collapses them to one entry per CDR3 protein, without DNA. The sample's table shows about 440,000 distinct CDR3 sequences. Sequencing was done on a sample of blood. The receptors originated from a human donor with ulcerative colitis or Crohn's disease, or a healthy co-twin of an affected twin (not recorded which). Both conserved end residues are part of each CDR3.

cdr3_aa: CASSFEMTYEQYF; v_call: TRBV5-1; j_call: TRBJ2-7
cdr3_aa: CSVQGGGATDTQYF; v_call: TRBV29-1; j_call: TRBJ2-3
cdr3_aa: CASSPRTGGGSPLHF; v_call: TRBV12-3/TRBV12-4; j_call: TRBJ1-6
cdr3_aa: CASSLSRAGTGELFF; v_call: TRBV27; j_call: TRBJ2-2
cdr3_aa: CASSPPRKGVDEQFF; v_call: TRBV18; j_call: TRBJ2-1
cdr3_aa: CASSFDAGHTGELFF; v_call: TRBV7-2; j_call: TRBJ2-2
cdr3_aa: CSASQGLDTQYF; v_call: TRBV20-1; j_call: TRBJ2-3
cdr3_aa: CASSLVGGTDTQYF; v_call: TRBV12-3/TRBV12-4; j_call: TRBJ2-3
cdr3_aa: CASSEDGLYYEQYF; v_call: TRBV6-1; j_call: TRBJ2-7
cdr3_aa: CASSPQGDVNQPQHF; v_call: TRBV5-1; j_call: TRBJ1-5
cdr3_aa: CASSLAQEPFYEQYF; v_call: TRBV5-1; j_call: TRBJ2-7
cdr3_aa: CASSFTGTGGAEVFF; v_call: TRBV28; j_call: TRBJ1-1
cdr3_aa: CSVRSQGNGNTIYF; v_call: TRBV29-1; j_call: TRBJ1-3
cdr3_aa: CASSQGDKAFF; v_call: TRBV18; j_call: TRBJ1-1
cdr3_aa: CASSRWPGEKLFF; v_call: TRBV5-1; j_call: TRBJ1-4
cdr3_aa: CASAPPGATDTQYF; v_call: TRBV12-3/TRBV12-4; j_call: TRBJ2-3
cdr3_aa: CASSQEGIAGDTQYF; v_call: TRBV4-3; j_call: TRBJ2-3
cdr3_aa: CASSSISGSSYNEQFF; v_call: TRBV5-1; j_call: TRBJ2-1
cdr3_aa: CASSGQDGSDIGYEQYF; v_call: TRBV9; j_call: TRBJ2-7
cdr3_aa: CASSGGTGGGQPQHF; v_call: TRBV25-1; j_call: TRBJ1-5
cdr3_aa: CAISESFPMNTEAFF; v_call: TRBV10-3; j_call: TRBJ1-1
cdr3_aa: CASSFSKGLAGESYNEQFF; v_call: TRBV27; j_call: TRBJ2-1
cdr3_aa: CASSIGPPGDTQYF; v_call: TRBV19; j_call: TRBJ2-3
cdr3_aa: CSARPRGRGGRTDTQYF; v_call: TRBV20-1; j_call: TRBJ2-3
cdr3_aa: CASSQDWFLVSNQPQHF; v_call: TRBV4-1; j_call: TRBJ1-5
cdr3_aa: CASSGQGARAYTF; v_call: TRBV12-3/TRBV12-4; j_call: TRBJ1-2
cdr3_aa: CASSLRTARDTQYF; v_call: TRBV11-3; j_call: TRBJ2-3
cdr3_aa: CASSFSGWNTEAFF; v_call: TRBV12-3/TRBV12-4; j_call: TRBJ1-1
cdr3_aa: CASSFFQNTGELFF; v_call: TRBV28; j_call: TRBJ2-2
cdr3_aa: CASSPPTNTGELFF; v_call: TRBV12-3/TRBV12-4; j_call: TRBJ2-2
cdr3_aa: CASSPPTGLGYTF; v_call: TRBV18; j_call: TRBJ1-2
cdr3_aa: CSVVGGNTDTQYF; v_call: TRBV29-1; j_call: TRBJ2-3
cdr3_aa: CSVQGSMEGSEQYF; v_call: TRBV29-1; j_call: TRBJ2-7
cdr3_aa: CASSPRTGREGGYTF; v_call: TRBV7-2; j_call: TRBJ1-2
cdr3_aa: CATSESATASGINNEQFF; v_call: TRBV24-1; j_call: TRBJ2-1